This TCR beta chain stems from a study of T cells in tuberculosis. Study at large: T cells were selected with CD1B tetramers loaded with glucose monomycolate.

The study's findings and limits: The TCR-beta difference was not significant; alpha differences partly reflected length.

Here immunoSEQ multiplex PCR was the method, and the copy in TCRdb shows in-frame clones only, minus some. Among about 49,000 clones, about 95% were seen once, and the ten largest hold over 1.1%. This CDR3 has 15 amino acids. V lost 0 bases to trimming and J lost 6 bases, with 14 bases between them. Germline V gene lookup returns CDR1 SGHRS and CDR2 YFSETQ. This clone was counted a few times. Its specificity is unknown. Described time point: new active TB diagnosis, blood taken before or within 7 days of starting treatment. Tuberculosis was confirmed by positive sputum smear and/or M. tuberculosis culture.

This chain connects TRBV5-1 to TRBJ2-3, with a tentative D call TRBD2 (5 bases). The sequencing here drew on PBMCs, taken at tuberculosis diagnosis. This receptor was identified in an adult with tuberculosis. The chain's CDR3 is CASSLGLASWDTQYF. The DNA for the CDR3 is TGCGCCAGCAGCTTGGGCCTAGCCAGTTGGGATACGCAGTATTTT.